Each of the 19 T cell receptor beta chains below was sequenced from the same sample in a study of OX40 agonist ivuxolimab in advanced cancers. Assay: immunoSEQ multiplex PCR; the TCRdb copy retains only in-frame clones and omits some. In the table there are tens of thousands of clones, over 85% of which are singletons. The sample was CD4+ or CD8+ T cells sorted from blood, taken in a trial of the OX40 agonist ivuxolimab. Source of these receptors: an adult with an advanced solid tumor such as melanoma, head and neck, liver or kidney cancer.

The genes are TRBV28 and TRBJ1-2, with D possibly being TRBD1 (6 bases). V was shortened by 2 bases and J by 7 bases, with 11 bases between the two germline ends. The CDR3 sequence is 13 residues long. In germline, CDR1 is MDHEN, CDR2 SYDVKM. The CDR3 here is CASSLPTGLGYTF. The CDR3, as DNA: TGTGCCAGCAGTTTACCGACAGGTCTTGGCTACACCTTC.

The V gene is TRBV2, the J gene TRBJ1-2, with D perhaps TRBD1 (5 bases). Trimming removed 7 bases from V and 3 bases from J, with 15 bases in between. This CDR3 has 14 residues. The germline gives CDR1 SNHLY, CDR2 FYNNEI. The CDR3 coding sequence is TGTGCCAGCACCGGGGGGGGAAGATACTATGGCTACACCTTC. Encoded protein: CASTGGGRYYGYTF.

V and J are TRBV27 and TRBJ1-2, with D perhaps matching TRBD1 (5 bases). CDR1 and CDR2 (germline): MNHEY, SMNVEV (reference sequence). V lost 6 bases to trimming and J lost 4 bases, with 12 bases between them. The CDR3 loop spans 13 amino acids. The CDR3 bases are TGTGCCAGCAGCCCGAGCGGGACCTATGGCTACACCTTC. It specifies CASSPSGTYGYTF.

The rearrangement links TRBV27 to TRBJ2-3; 8 bases are shared with TRBD1. V gave up 5 bases and J gave up 9 bases; unmatched junction bases: 10. The germline V gene encodes CDR1 MNHEY and CDR2 SMNVEV (reference sequence). This CDR3 contains 14 residues. The CDR3 reads CASSPIGRQGTQYF. The CDR3 coding sequence is TGTGCCAGCAGTCCTATTGGTAGACAGGGGACGCAGTATTTT.

J is TRBJ1-1 and V is TRBV27, with D tentatively TRBD1 (5 bases). The germline CDR1 and CDR2 sequences are MNHEY and SMNVEV (reference sequence). Trimming cost V 2 bases and J 0 bases, with 7 bases left between them. The CDR3 covers 14 residues. The CDR3 reads CASSLGHLNTEAFF. Written as DNA, the CDR3 is TGTGCCAGCAGTTTAGGACACCTGAACACTGAAGCTTTCTTT.

V and J are TRBV19 and TRBJ2-3, with D possibly called TRBD1 or TRBD2 (5 bases each). V lost 6 bases and J lost 6, with 13 bases in between. Per germline, CDR1 LNHDA and CDR2 SQIVND (reference sequence). This CDR3 is built from 13 residues. The CDR3 DNA sequence: TGTGCCAGTAGCGCTCTGAGGGGCGATACGCAGTATTTT. Protein: CASSALRGDTQYF.

V and J are TRBV13 and TRBJ2-7, with 9 nucleotides matching TRBD2. The germline gives CDR1 PRHDT, CDR2 FYEKMQ (reference sequence). The V gene end was trimmed by 4 bases and the J gene end by 3 bases; junction bases not matched to a gene: 13. The CDR3 length is 17 residues. The CDR3, as DNA: TGTGCCAGCAGCTCCGGACTAGCGAGGGTGGAAGACTACGAGCAGTACTTC. Protein sequence: CASSSGLARVEDYEQYF.

The chain carries TRBV27 and TRBJ2-1, with D perhaps being TRBD1 or TRBD2 (6 bases each). V lost 4 bases to trimming and J lost 9 bases, with 28 bases between them. Germline values: CDR1 MNHEY, CDR2 SMNVEV (reference sequence). This CDR3 is built from 18 residues. CDR3 coding DNA: TGTGCCAGCAGTTCGTATTTTACCGGGCCTCTCGGGGGCCCTGAGCAGTTCTTC. Protein product: CASSSYFTGPLGGPEQFF.

This clone was found once. The chain uses TRBV5-6 and TRBJ2-7; D call uncertain. The V end was cut by 0 bases, the J end by 3 bases, with 7 bases between. The CDR3 loop spans 13 amino acids. Germline V gene sequence: CDR1 SGHDT, CDR2 YYEEEE. The CDR3 loop reads CASSLGPNYEQYF. The CDR3 region has the DNA TGTGCCAGCAGCTTGGGGCCGAACTACGAGCAGTACTTC.

J is TRBJ1-2 and V is TRBV29-1; D ambiguous. Germline V gene sequence: CDR1 SQVTM, CDR2 ANQGSEA. Trimming removed 3 bases from V and 7 bases from J, with 12 bases in between. The CDR3 runs 12 residues. CDR3 nucleotides: TGCAGCGTTGATCAGGCCCTCGCTGGCTACACCTTC. It codes for CSVDQALAGYTF.

CDR3 sequence reads: CASSLGLDEQFF. The DNA of the CDR3 is TGTGCCAGCAGCCTCGGACTCGATGAGCAGTTCTTC. The chain carries TRBV11-3 and TRBJ2-1; D possibly corresponds to TRBD2 (5 bases). With 5 bases removed from V and 8 bases from J, the gap between germline ends came to 10 bases. Germline V CDR1 and CDR2: SGHNT, YENEEA. This CDR3 is built from 12 residues.

The chain is built from TRBV5-1 and TRBJ1-1; tentatively, D is TRBD1 (5 bases). This CDR3 spans 14 amino acids. Germline CDR1 and CDR2: SGHRS and YFSETQ. Trimming cost V 2 bases and J 0 bases, with 8 bases left between them. CDR3 in DNA: TGCGCCAGCAGCTTCCAGGGCTTGAACACTGAAGCTTTCTTT. As protein: CASSFQGLNTEAFF.

This chain links TRBV2 with TRBJ1-5; D is unclear. Germline CDR1 is SNHLY and CDR2 is FYNNEI. The CDR3 totals 14 residues. V lost 5 bases and J lost 0, with 8 bases in between. The CDR3 here is CASSLRVSNQPQHF. Written as DNA, the CDR3 is TGTGCCAGCAGTTTACGGGTTAGCAATCAGCCCCAGCATTTT.

This clone was found once. J is TRBJ1-5 and V is TRBV4-3; D is unresolved. The CDR3 length is 14 residues. The germline gives CDR1 LGHNA, CDR2 YSLEER. Trimming removed 0 bases from V and 5 bases from J, with 8 bases in between. CDR3: CASSQDMAYQPQHF. In DNA form, the CDR3 reads TGCGCCAGCAGCCAAGATATGGCCTATCAGCCCCAGCATTTT.

This sequence joins TRBV5-8 and TRBJ2-3, with 7 nucleotides matching TRBD1. Germline CDR1 SGHTS, CDR2 YDEGEE. The CDR3 is 15 residues long. V shed 0 bases, J shed 1 base, and the junction held 2 bases outside the gene matches. CDR3 sequence reads: CASSLEGAGTDTQYF. For the CDR3, the DNA is TGTGCCAGCAGCTTGGAGGGGGCGGGCACAGATACGCAGTATTTT.

This chain joins TRBV5-1 and TRBJ1-1; 11 nucleotides match TRBD1. CDR1 and CDR2 (germline): SGHRS, YFSETQ. The CDR3 loop spans 15 amino acids. The trim removed 3 bases at V and 4 bases at J, leaving 5 bases unmatched. This CDR3 reads CASSWTGGLGTEAFF. CDR3 nucleotide sequence: TGCGCCAGCAGCTGGACAGGGGGCTTAGGCACTGAAGCTTTCTTT.

The V call is TRBV7-8, the J call TRBJ2-3; D may correspond to TRBD1 or TRBD2 (8 bases each). Germline assignment: CDR1 SGHVS and CDR2 FQNEAQ. Trimming removed 3 bases from V and 6 bases from J, with 22 bases in between. The CDR3 is 17 residues long. CDR3 amino acids: CASSFGRGQVPWDTQYF. The CDR3 DNA reads TGTGCCAGCAGCTTCGGGAGGGGACAGGTGCCGTGGGATACGCAGTATTTT.

V gene TRBV18 combines with J gene TRBJ2-2; 7 bases match TRBD1. The CDR3 sequence is 14 residues long. Germline V gene data show CDR1 as KGHSH and CDR2 as LQKENI. With V trimmed by 8 bases and J by 1 base, 4 bases remained unmatched. The CDR3 DNA follows: TGTGCCAGCACCCGGACAGGGAACACCGGGGAGCTGTTTTTT. It yields the protein CASTRTGNTGELFF.

This CDR3 is CASSSRTSGGTDTQYF. The CDR3 DNA reads as TGTGCCAGCAGCTCACGGACTAGCGGGGGCACAGATACGCAGTATTTT. The chain is built from TRBV11-3 and TRBJ2-3; 12 positions match TRBD2. Per germline, CDR1 SGHNT and CDR2 YENEEA. V dropped 4 bases and J dropped 1; count of bases not matched to a gene: 3. The CDR3 runs 16 residues.